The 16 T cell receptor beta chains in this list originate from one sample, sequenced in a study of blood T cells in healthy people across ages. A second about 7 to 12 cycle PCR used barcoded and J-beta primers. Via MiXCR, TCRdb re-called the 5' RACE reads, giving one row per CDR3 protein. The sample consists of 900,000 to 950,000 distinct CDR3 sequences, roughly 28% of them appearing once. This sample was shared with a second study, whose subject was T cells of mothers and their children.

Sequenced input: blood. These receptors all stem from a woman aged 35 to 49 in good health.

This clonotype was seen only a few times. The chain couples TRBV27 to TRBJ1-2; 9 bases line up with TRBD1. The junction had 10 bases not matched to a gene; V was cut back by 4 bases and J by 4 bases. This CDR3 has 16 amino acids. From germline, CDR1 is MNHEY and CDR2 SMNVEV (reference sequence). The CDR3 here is CASSYSGQGRVYGYTF. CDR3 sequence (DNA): TGTGCCAGCAGTTACTCGGGACAGGGTAGAGTCTATGGCTACACCTTC.

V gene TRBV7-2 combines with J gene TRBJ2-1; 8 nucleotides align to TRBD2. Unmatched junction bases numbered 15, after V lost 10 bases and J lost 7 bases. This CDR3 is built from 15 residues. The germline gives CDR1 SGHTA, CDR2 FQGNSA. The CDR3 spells CANRAKGLVVNEQFF. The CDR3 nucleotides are TGTGCCAACAGAGCGAAGGGACTAGTAGTAAATGAGCAGTTCTTC.

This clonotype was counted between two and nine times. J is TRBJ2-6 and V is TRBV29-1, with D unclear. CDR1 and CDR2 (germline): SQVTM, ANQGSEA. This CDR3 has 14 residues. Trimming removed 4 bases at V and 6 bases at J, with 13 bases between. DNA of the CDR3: TGCAGCGTTGGGTCTAATGGAGAGGCCAACGTCCTGACTTTC. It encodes CSVGSNGEANVLTF.

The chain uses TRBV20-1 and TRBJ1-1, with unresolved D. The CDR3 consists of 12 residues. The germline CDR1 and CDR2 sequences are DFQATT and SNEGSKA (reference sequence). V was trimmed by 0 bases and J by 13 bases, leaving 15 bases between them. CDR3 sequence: CSARDPDRHDFF. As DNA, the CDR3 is TGCAGTGCTAGAGATCCTGACCGCCACGATTTCTTT.

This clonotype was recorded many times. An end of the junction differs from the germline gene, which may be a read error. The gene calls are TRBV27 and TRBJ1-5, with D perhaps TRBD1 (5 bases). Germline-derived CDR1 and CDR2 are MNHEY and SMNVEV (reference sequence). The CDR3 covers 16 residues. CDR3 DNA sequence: TGTGCCAGCAGTCTATCGGGGACTGCGAGCAATCAGCCCCAGCATTTT. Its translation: CASSLSGTASNQPQHF.

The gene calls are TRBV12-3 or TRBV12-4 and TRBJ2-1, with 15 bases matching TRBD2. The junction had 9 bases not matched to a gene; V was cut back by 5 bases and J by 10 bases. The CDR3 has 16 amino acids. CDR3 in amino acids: CASSPGLAGGPWEQFF. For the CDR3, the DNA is TGTGCCAGCAGTCCCGGACTAGCGGGGGGGCCCTGGGAGCAGTTCTTC.

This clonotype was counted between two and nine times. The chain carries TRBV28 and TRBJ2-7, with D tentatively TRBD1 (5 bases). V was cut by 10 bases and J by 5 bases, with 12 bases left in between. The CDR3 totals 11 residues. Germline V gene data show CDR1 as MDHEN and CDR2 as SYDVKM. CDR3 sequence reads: CATGSPDEQYF. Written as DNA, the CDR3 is TGTGCCACAGGGTCCCCCGACGAGCAGTACTTC.

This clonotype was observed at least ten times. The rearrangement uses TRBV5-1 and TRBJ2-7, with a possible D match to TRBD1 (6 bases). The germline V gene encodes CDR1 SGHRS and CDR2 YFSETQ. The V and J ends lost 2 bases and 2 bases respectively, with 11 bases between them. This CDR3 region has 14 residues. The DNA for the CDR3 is TGCGCCAGCAGCTTAGGGGGTCCCCCCTACGAGCAGTACTTC. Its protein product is CASSLGGPPYEQYF.

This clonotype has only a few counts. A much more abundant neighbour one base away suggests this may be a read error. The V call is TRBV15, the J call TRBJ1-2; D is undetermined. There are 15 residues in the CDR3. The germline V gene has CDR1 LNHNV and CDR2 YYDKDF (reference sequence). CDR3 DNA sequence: TGTGCCGCCAGCAGAGAGGCGCGGAGGGTGGACGGCTACACCTTC. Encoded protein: CAASREARRVDGYTF.

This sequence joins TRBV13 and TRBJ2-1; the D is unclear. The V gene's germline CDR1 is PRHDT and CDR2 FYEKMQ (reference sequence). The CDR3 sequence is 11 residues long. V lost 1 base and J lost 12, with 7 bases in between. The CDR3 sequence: CASSLVDGQFF. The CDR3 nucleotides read TGTGCCAGCAGCTTAGTCGACGGGCAGTTCTTC. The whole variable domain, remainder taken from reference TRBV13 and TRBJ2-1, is AAGVIQSPRHLIKEKRETATLKCYPIPRHDTVYWYQQGPGQDPQFLISFYEKMQSDKGSIPDRFSAQQFSDYHSELNMSSLELGDSALYFCASSLVDGQFFGPGTRLTVL.

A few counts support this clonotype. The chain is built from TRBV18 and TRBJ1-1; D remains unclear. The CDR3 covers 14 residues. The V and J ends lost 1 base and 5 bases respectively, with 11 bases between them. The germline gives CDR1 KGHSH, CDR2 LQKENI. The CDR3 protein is CASSPQGSGTEAFF. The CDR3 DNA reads TGTGCCAGCTCACCACAGGGAAGTGGGACTGAAGCTTTCTTT.

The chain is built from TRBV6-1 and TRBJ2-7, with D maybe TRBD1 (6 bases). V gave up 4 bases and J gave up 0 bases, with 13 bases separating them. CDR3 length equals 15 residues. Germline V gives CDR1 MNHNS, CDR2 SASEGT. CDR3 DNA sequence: TGTGCCAGCAGTGTCGGGACATCGGACTCCTACGAGCAGTACTTC. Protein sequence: CASSVGTSDSYEQYF.

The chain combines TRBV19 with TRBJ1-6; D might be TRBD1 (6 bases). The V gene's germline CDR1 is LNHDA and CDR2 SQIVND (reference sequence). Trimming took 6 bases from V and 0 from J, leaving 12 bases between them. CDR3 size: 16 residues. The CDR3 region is CASRRQASSYNSPLHF. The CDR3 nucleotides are TGTGCCAGTAGAAGACAGGCGAGCTCCTATAATTCACCCCTCCACTTT.

CDR3 sequence (DNA): TGTGCCAGCAGCTTAGTTTCTCCCAATGAGCAGTACTTC. As protein: CASSLVSPNEQYF. This chain connects TRBV7-2 to TRBJ2-7; D unresolved. Germline V CDR1 and CDR2: SGHTA, FQGNSA. The CDR3 covers 13 residues. Trimming pared 1 base from V and 7 bases from J, leaving 11 bases between.

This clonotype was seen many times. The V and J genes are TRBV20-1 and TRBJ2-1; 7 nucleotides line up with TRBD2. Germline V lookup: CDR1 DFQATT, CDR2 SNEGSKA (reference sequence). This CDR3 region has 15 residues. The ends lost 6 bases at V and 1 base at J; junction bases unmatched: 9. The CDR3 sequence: CSALSGRGSYNEQFF. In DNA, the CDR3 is TGCAGTGCCCTTTCGGGGCGGGGGTCCTACAATGAGCAGTTCTTC.

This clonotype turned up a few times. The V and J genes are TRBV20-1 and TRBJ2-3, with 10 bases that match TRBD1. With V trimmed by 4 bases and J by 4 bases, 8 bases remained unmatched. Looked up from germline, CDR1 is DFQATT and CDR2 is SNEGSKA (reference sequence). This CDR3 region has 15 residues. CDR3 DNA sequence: TGCAGTGCTACGGGGACAGGGGCTCTTGCAGATACGCAGTATTTT. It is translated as CSATGTGALADTQYF.